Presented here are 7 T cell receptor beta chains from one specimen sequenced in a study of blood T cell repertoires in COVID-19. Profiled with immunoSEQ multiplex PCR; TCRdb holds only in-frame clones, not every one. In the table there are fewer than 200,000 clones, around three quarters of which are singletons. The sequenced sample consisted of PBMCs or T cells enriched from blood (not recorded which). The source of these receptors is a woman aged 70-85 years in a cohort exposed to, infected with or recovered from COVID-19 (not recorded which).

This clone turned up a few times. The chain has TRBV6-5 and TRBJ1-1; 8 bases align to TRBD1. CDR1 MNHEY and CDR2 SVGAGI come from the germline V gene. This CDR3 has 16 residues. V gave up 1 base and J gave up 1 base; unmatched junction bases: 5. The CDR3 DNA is TGTGCCAGCAGTTACTACTGGGGACAGGAGAACACTGAAGCTTTCTTT. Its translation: CASSYYWGQENTEAFF.

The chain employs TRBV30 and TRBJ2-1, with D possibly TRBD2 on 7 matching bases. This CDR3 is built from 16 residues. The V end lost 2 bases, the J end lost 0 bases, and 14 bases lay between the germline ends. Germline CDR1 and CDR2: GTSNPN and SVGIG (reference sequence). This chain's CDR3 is CAWSNGGGSSYNEQFF. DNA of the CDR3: TGTGCCTGGAGTAATGGGGGCGGGAGCTCCTACAATGAGCAGTTCTTC.

DNA for the CDR3: TGTGCCAGCTCACCTCTAAACGGGAACACTGAAGCTTTCTTT. Translation: CASSPLNGNTEAFF. V gene TRBV18 combines with J gene TRBJ1-1; D is uncertain. CDR1 and CDR2 (germline): KGHSH, LQKENI. Trimming removed 3 bases at V and 1 base at J, with 9 bases between. The CDR3 is 14 amino acids.

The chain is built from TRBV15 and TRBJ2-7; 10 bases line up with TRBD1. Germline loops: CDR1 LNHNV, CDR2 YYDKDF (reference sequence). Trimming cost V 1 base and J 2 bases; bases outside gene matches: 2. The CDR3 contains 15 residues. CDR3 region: CATSRGGTGAYEQYF. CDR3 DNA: TGTGCCACCAGCAGAGGTGGGACAGGGGCCTACGAGCAGTACTTC.

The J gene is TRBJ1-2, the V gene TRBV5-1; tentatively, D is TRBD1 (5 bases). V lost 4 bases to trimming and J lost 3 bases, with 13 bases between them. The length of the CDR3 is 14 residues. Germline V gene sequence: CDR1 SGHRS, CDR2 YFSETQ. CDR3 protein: CASSPQGNDYGYTF. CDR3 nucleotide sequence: TGCGCCAGCAGCCCTCAGGGTAATGACTATGGCTACACCTTC.

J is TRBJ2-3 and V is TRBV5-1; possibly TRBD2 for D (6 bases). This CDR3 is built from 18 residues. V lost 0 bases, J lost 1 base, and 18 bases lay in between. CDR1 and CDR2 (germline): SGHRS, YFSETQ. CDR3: CASSLGIGLATRTDTQYF. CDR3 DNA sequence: TGCGCCAGCAGCTTGGGCATCGGTCTAGCGACCCGCACAGATACGCAGTATTTT.

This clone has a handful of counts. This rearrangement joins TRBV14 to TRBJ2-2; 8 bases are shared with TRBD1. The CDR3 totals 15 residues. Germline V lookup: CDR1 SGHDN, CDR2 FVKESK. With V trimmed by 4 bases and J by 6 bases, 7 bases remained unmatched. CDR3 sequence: CASSPWTGWSGELFF. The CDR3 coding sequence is TGTGCCAGCAGCCCTTGGACAGGGTGGTCCGGGGAGCTGTTTTTT.